Ten or more counts support the clone carrying this TCR beta chain. Its antigen is not identified. The V segment lost 5 bases and the J segment 10 bases; nucleotides outside the gene matches: 12. The CDR3 runs to 15 residues. Germline CDR1 is SGHDT and CDR2 is YYEEEE. The data belong to a study of early T cells in non-severe SARS-CoV-2 infection. Study as a whole: Chains stayed unpaired after sequencing of bulk RNA from unsorted whole blood. Study-level findings and limits: Sequences matched to VDJdb favored anti-spike CD8 responses, while private and CD4 specificities were missed.

Researchers attached unique molecular identifiers to individual cDNA molecules. TCRdb used MiXCR to reprocess the 5' RACE reads, holding one entry per CDR3 protein. The sample has 70,000 to 95,000 distinct CDR3 sequences; about 15% are singletons. This rearrangement joins TRBV5-6 to TRBJ1-6; 7 positions agree with TRBD1. This sequence originates from an adult who was a healthcare worker with PCR-confirmed SARS-CoV-2 infection or an uninfected control (not recorded which). The sample was whole blood. The CDR3 nucleotides are TGTGCCAGCAGTTTGACAGGGAAGGGAGGGTCACCCCTCCACTTT. This encodes CASSLTGKGGSPLHF.